These 30 T cell receptor beta chains were sequenced from one sample in a study of human T cells and chemical hapten exposure. TCRdb ran MiXCR on the RACE reads and lists one entry per CDR3 protein. The repertoire holds roughly 120,000 distinct CDR3 sequences, with approximately 14% as singletons. Time point here: patch test 1, 2 weeks after DPC sensitization. Treatment reported: therapeutic diphenylcyclopropenone sensitization with weekly scalp DPC. The material was whole blood, obtained in connection with sensitization to the hapten diphenylcyclopropenone (DPC). The origin of the receptors is a man aged 18 to 35 with alopecia areata. Some clones in this sample may be carry-over from other donors' samples.

CDR3 bases: TGCGCCAGCAGCCATGGGGGTTACAATGAGCAGTTCTTC. Translating gives CASSHGGYNEQFF. V gene TRBV4-3 combines with J gene TRBJ2-1, with D possibly called TRBD1 or TRBD2 (5 bases each). Germline V lookup: CDR1 LGHNA, CDR2 YSLEER. The CDR3 contains 13 residues. V was shortened by 3 bases and J by 4 bases, with 7 bases between the two germline ends.

The V gene is TRBV18, the J gene TRBJ2-1, with 10 bases matching TRBD2. Trimming took 3 bases from V and 6 from J; bases not matched to a gene: 8. The CDR3 consists of 16 residues. Germline lookup yields CDR1 KGHSH and CDR2 LQKENI. The CDR3: CASSPSGGGAVNEQFF. CDR3 sequence (DNA): TGTGCCAGCTCACCCAGCGGGGGGGGCGCTGTCAATGAGCAGTTCTTC. Variable domain in full (rest from reference TRBV18 and TRBJ2-1): NAGVMQNPRHLVRRRGQEARLRCSPMKGHSHVYWYRQLPEEGLKFMVYLQKENIIDESGMPKERFSAEFPKEGPSILRIQQVVRGDSAAYFCASSPSGGGAVNEQFFGPGTRLTVL.

The V and J genes are TRBV11-2 and TRBJ1-5, with D unresolved. From germline, CDR1 is SGHAT and CDR2 FQNNGV. V was shortened by 1 base and J by 6 bases, with 7 bases between the two germline ends. The CDR3 sequence is 13 residues long. The CDR3 loop is CASSLVNRQPQHF. In nucleotides, the CDR3 is TGTGCCAGCAGCTTAGTTAACCGTCAGCCCCAGCATTTT.

This clonotype has only a few counts. The J gene is TRBJ2-1, the V gene TRBV12-3 or TRBV12-4; D might be TRBD1 (5 bases). V lost 3 bases and J lost 0, with 6 bases in between. This CDR3 region has 14 residues. This CDR3 is CASSFRGSYNEQFF. DNA for the CDR3: TGTGCCAGCAGTTTTAGGGGCTCCTACAATGAGCAGTTCTTC.

This clonotype came up a few times. The V call is TRBV27, the J call TRBJ2-3; TRBD2 matches 7 bases. J gave up 3 bases and V 2 bases, and 8 bases lay outside the gene matches. The CDR3 contains 16 residues. Germline CDR1 MNHEY, CDR2 SMNVEV (reference sequence). The CDR3 DNA follows: TGTGCCAGCAGTTTAGGGACGGGGGGAATGACAGATACGCAGTATTTT. Amino acids: CASSLGTGGMTDTQYF.

Comments on this clonotype: The conserved final phenylalanine or tryptophan is absent from the CDR3, which likely points to a read error. The CDR3 spells CASSIDRVTEAFL. The CDR3 DNA is TGTGCCAGCAGCATCGACAGGGTGACTGAAGCTTTCTTA. The chain recombines TRBV7-2 with TRBJ1-1; TRBD1 aligns across 7 bases. The CDR3 sequence is 13 residues long. Germline trimming cut 5 bases from V and 5 bases from J; bases unmatched to any gene: 5. The germline V gene encodes CDR1 SGHTA and CDR2 FQGNSA.

The rearrangement uses TRBV5-6 and TRBJ2-7, with 8 bases identical to TRBD1. V trimming: 4 bases; J trimming: 0 bases; junction bases outside the gene matches: 9. The CDR3 covers 16 residues. Germline assignment: CDR1 SGHDT and CDR2 YYEEEE. This chain's CDR3 is CASSMRTGIPSYEQYV. CDR3 in DNA: TGTGCCAGCAGCATGCGGACAGGGATTCCCTCCTACGAGCAGTACGTC.

This clonotype showed up just a few times. The chain combines TRBV5-1 with TRBJ2-4, with TRBD1 matching over 7 bases. Unmatched junction bases numbered 6, after V lost 4 bases and J lost 5 bases. Germline assignment: CDR1 SGHRS and CDR2 YFSETQ. This CDR3 spans 14 amino acids. Here the CDR3 reads CASSRTGVENIQYF. CDR3 nucleotide sequence: TGCGCCAGCAGCCGTACAGGGGTCGAAAACATTCAGTACTTC.

This clonotype has only a few counts. This sequence joins TRBV7-9 and TRBJ1-2; D is possibly TRBD1 (5 bases). The CDR3 totals 14 residues. The germline V gene has CDR1 SEHNR and CDR2 FQNEAQ (reference sequence). The ends were cut back, 5 bases at V and 4 bases at J, with 14 bases in the middle. CDR3 bases: TGTGCCAGCAGCCAACGGGACTCCCGCTATGGCTACACCTTC. This sequence encodes CASSQRDSRYGYTF.

This clonotype was counted a few times. The chain uses TRBV4-2 and TRBJ1-6, with 8 bases aligning to TRBD1. With 0 bases clipped from V and 6 bases from J, the junction kept 7 bases outside the gene matches. This CDR3 contains 17 residues. Germline CDR1 reads LGHNA; CDR2 reads YNFKEQ. CDR3 loop: CASSQEGRTGSNSPLHF. The CDR3 DNA reads as TGTGCCAGCAGCCAAGAAGGTCGGACAGGGAGTAATTCACCCCTCCACTTT.

This clonotype was found a few times. V usage is TRBV12-5 and J usage is TRBJ2-3; a weak D match, TRBD1 (6 bases). The CDR3 covers 14 residues. Deletions cut 1 base from V and 10 bases from J, with 15 bases between. In germline, CDR1 is LGHNT, CDR2 FRNRAP. DNA for the CDR3: TGTGCTAGTGGTTTGGAAGGGACATCTGATCCGCAGTATTTT. Translation gives CASGLEGTSDPQYF.

The gene calls are TRBV6-2 or TRBV6-3 and TRBJ2-7; D ambiguous. CDR3 length equals 15 residues. The germline V gene encodes CDR1 MNHEY and CDR2 SVGEGT. Deletions cut 5 bases from V and 1 base from J, with 15 bases between. The CDR3 protein is CASSRTLKGSYEQYF. The CDR3 nucleotides read TGTGCCAGCAGTCGGACCCTAAAAGGGTCCTACGAGCAGTACTTC.

The rearrangement links TRBV20-1 to TRBJ1-1; 9 nucleotides agree with TRBD1. Germline V gives CDR1 DFQATT, CDR2 SNEGSKA (reference sequence). CDR3 size: 11 residues. Trimming removed 3 bases from V and 8 bases from J; junction bases left unmatched: 1. CDR3 nucleotides: TGCAGTGCTAGTGGACAGGGGGAAGCTTTCTTT. Protein sequence: CSASGQGEAFF.

This clonotype has a count of ten or more. The chain couples TRBV6-5 to TRBJ1-2; D ambiguous. Germline CDR1 and CDR2: MNHEY and SVGAGI. This CDR3 spans 12 amino acids. Between the trimmed V and J ends, which lost 5 bases and 5 bases, there was a span of 9 bases. The CDR3 sequence: CASSVRGYGYTF. Written as DNA, the CDR3 is TGTGCCAGCAGTGTACGGGGTTATGGCTACACCTTC.

This clonotype was detected many times. CDR3 region: CASSVVGGSEAFF. As DNA, the CDR3 is TGTGCCAGCAGCGTAGTGGGTGGTTCTGAAGCTTTCTTT. V usage is TRBV9 and J usage is TRBJ1-1; D gene unclear. Between the trimmed V and J ends, which lost 0 bases and 6 bases, there was a span of 9 bases. The CDR3 spans 13 residues. Germline assignment: CDR1 SGDLS and CDR2 YYNGEE.

This chain uses TRBV19 with TRBJ2-3; D remains unclear. Germline CDR1 and CDR2: LNHDA and SQIVND (reference sequence). Trimming removed 3 bases at V and 4 bases at J, with 20 bases between. The CDR3 is made up of 17 amino acids. Written as DNA, the CDR3 is TGTGCCAGTAGTATCGGGTACACCCGGCCAATTCCAGATACGCAGTATTTT. Its translation is CASSIGYTRPIPDTQYF. The variable domain in full, completed from reference TRBV19 and TRBJ2-3, reads DGGITQSPKYLFRKEGQNVTLSCEQNLNHDAMYWYRQDPGQGLRLIYYSQIVNDFQKGDIAEGYSVSREKKESFPLTVTSAQKNPTAFYLCASSIGYTRPIPDTQYFGPGTRLTVL.

The rearrangement joins TRBV7-9 to TRBJ2-7; 7 nucleotides line up with TRBD1. The ends lost 3 bases at V and 5 bases at J; junction bases unmatched: 10. CDR1 is SEHNR and CDR2 is FQNEAQ in the germline V gene (reference sequence). This CDR3 spans 15 amino acids. The CDR3 spells CASSFNPDRADEQYF. As DNA, the CDR3 is TGTGCCAGCAGCTTCAATCCCGACAGGGCGGACGAGCAGTACTTC. Supplemented by reference TRBV7-9 and TRBJ2-7, the full variable domain reads DTGVSQNPRHKITKRGQNVTFRCDPISEHNRLYWYRQTLGQGPEFLTYFQNEAQLEKSRLLSDRFSAERPKGSFSTLEIQRTEQGDSAMYLCASSFNPDRADEQYFGPGTRLTVT.

The J gene is TRBJ1-6, the V gene TRBV5-6; D gene ambiguous. Germline-derived CDR1 and CDR2 are SGHDT and YYEEEE. The CDR3 is 17 residues long. The V and J ends lost 0 bases and 4 bases respectively, with 14 bases between them. CDR3 in DNA: TGTGCCAGCAGCTTGGCCGCCCAGGACCGGTATAATTCACCCCTCCACTTT. It specifies CASSLAAQDRYNSPLHF.

This clonotype has a count of ten or more. This rearrangement joins TRBV20-1 to TRBJ1-1; 7 positions match TRBD1. This CDR3 has 12 amino acids. Germline-derived CDR1 and CDR2 are DFQATT and SNEGSKA (reference sequence). V shed 7 bases and J 0 bases; nucleotides not matched to a gene: 2. CDR3: CSVDRVNTEAFF. The CDR3 DNA is TGCAGTGTCGACAGGGTGAACACTGAAGCTTTCTTT.

There are many counts of this clonotype. The chain uses TRBV2 and TRBJ2-1, with 8 nucleotides matching TRBD2. Germline CDR1 and CDR2: SNHLY and FYNNEI. Trimming took 4 bases from V and 1 from J; bases not matched to a gene: 6. This CDR3 comprises 16 residues. The CDR3 region has the DNA TGTGCCAGCAGTGTACCCAGCGGGGGATCCTACAATGAGCAGTTCTTC. This gives the protein CASSVPSGGSYNEQFF.

This clonotype has just a few counts. V is TRBV6-2 or TRBV6-3 and J is TRBJ1-3; tentative D call: TRBD1 (6 bases). CDR1 is MNHEY, CDR2 SVGEGT, per germline. The CDR3 extends over 16 amino acids. V lost 0 bases and J lost 0, with 9 bases in between. The CDR3 nucleotides are TGTGCCAGCAGTTACTCAATGGACAGCTCTGGAAACACCATATATTTT. The encoded protein is CASSYSMDSSGNTIYF.

This clonotype was picked up a small number of times. The rearrangement uses TRBV5-1 and TRBJ2-3; D is tentatively TRBD1 or TRBD2 (7 bases each). CDR3 length: 16 residues. CDR1 and CDR2 from the germline V gene are SGHRS and YFSETQ. V was trimmed by 6 bases and J by 0 bases, leaving 17 bases between them. CDR3 sequence reads: CASTPRGGPSTDTQYF. CDR3 in DNA: TGCGCCAGCACCCCCAGGGGGGGGCCCAGCACAGATACGCAGTATTTT.

This clonotype was counted only a few times. This CDR3 reads CASSYVGMPAEAFF. The CDR3 DNA is TGTGCCAGCAGTTACGTGGGAATGCCCGCTGAAGCTTTCTTT. The rearrangement uses TRBV6-2 or TRBV6-3 and TRBJ1-1; D gene ambiguous. The germline V gene encodes CDR1 MNHEY and CDR2 SVGEGT. This CDR3 comprises 14 residues. V lost 2 bases and J lost 6, with 13 bases in between.

This clonotype was observed a few times. This chain uses TRBV12-5 with TRBJ2-1; 8 bases map to TRBD1. This CDR3 is built from 13 residues. V was pared by 5 bases and J by 10 bases, with 7 bases of the junction left unmatched. Germline CDR1 is LGHNT and CDR2 is FRNRAP. CDR3: CASGPGQGREQFF. The DNA for the CDR3 is TGTGCTAGTGGTCCAGGACAGGGAAGGGAGCAGTTCTTC.

This clonotype has a handful of counts. V gene TRBV6-2 or TRBV6-3 combines with J gene TRBJ1-5, with 9 bases fitting TRBD1. Germline-derived CDR1 and CDR2 are MNHEY and SVGEGT. This CDR3 comprises 16 residues. J lost 4 bases, V lost 8 bases, and 12 bases had no gene match. The CDR3 protein is CASCPHGQGKNQPQHF. CDR3 in DNA: TGTGCCAGCTGCCCACACGGACAGGGGAAAAATCAGCCCCAGCATTTT.

This clonotype has only a few counts. The gene calls are TRBV9 and TRBJ1-5; D may be TRBD1 (5 bases). The CDR3 spans 15 residues. Trimming shortened V by 1 base and J by 3 bases, and 11 bases separated the two germline ends. Germline CDR1 reads SGDLS; CDR2 reads YYNGEE. The CDR3 DNA reads TGTGCCAGCAGCGTAACAGGTGTAGACAATCAGCCCCAGCATTTT. It translates to CASSVTGVDNQPQHF.

The rearrangement joins TRBV27 to TRBJ1-1, with 8 bases fitting TRBD1. V trimming: 10 bases; J trimming: 4 bases; junction bases outside the gene matches: 8. The CDR3 runs 13 residues. Germline values: CDR1 MNHEY, CDR2 SMNVEV (reference sequence). CDR3 coding DNA: TGTGCCACCGCTCCAGGGGGCGTCACTGAAGCTTTCTTT. Translating gives CATAPGGVTEAFF.

This clonotype was counted between two and nine times. The chain links TRBV20-1 to TRBJ2-5; D may be TRBD2 (5 bases). The CDR3 spans 15 residues. Trimming removed 1 base from V and 2 bases from J, with 14 bases in between. Germline V gene data show CDR1 as DFQATT and CDR2 as SNEGSKA (reference sequence). The CDR3 spells CSARGASWGQETQYF. CDR3 nucleotide sequence: TGCAGTGCTAGAGGGGCTAGCTGGGGACAAGAGACCCAGTACTTC.

The chain employs TRBV11-2 and TRBJ2-1; D perhaps matches TRBD1 (5 bases). The V and J ends lost 3 bases and 5 bases respectively, with 8 bases between them. The germline V gene encodes CDR1 SGHAT and CDR2 FQNNGV. The CDR3 extends over 13 amino acids. The CDR3 region has the DNA TGTGCCAGCAGCTTGGCAGGGCACAATGAGCAGTTCTTC. Translating gives CASSLAGHNEQFF.

This clonotype was seen a few times. The V call is TRBV20-1, the J call TRBJ1-2; TRBD1 matches at 8 bases. Germline loops: CDR1 DFQATT, CDR2 SNEGSKA (reference sequence). The ends lost 6 bases at V and 3 bases at J; junction bases unmatched: 6. The CDR3 is made up of 13 amino acids. CDR3 coding DNA: TGCAGTGCCGCGCAGGGGGCAGACTATGGCTACACCTTC. This sequence encodes CSAAQGADYGYTF.